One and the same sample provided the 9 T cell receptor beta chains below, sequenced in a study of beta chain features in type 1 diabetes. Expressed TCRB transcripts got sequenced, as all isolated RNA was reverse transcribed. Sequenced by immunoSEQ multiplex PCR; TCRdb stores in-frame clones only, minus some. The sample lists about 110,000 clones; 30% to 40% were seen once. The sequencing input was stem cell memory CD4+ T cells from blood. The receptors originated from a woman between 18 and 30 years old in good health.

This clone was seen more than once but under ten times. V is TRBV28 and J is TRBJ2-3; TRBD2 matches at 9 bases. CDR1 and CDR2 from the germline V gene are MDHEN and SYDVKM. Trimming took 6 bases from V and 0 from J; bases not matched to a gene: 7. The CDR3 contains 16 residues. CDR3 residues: CASRASGTSSTDTQYF. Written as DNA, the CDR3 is TGTGCCAGCAGGGCTAGCGGGACCTCTAGCACAGATACGCAGTATTTT.

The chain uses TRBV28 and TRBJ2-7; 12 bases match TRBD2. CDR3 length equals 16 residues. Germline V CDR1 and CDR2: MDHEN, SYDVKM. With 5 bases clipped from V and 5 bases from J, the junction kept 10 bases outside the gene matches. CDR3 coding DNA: TGTGCCAGCAGTACCCTTCCTAGCGGGAGGGCCGACGAGCAGTACTTC. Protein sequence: CASSTLPSGRADEQYF.

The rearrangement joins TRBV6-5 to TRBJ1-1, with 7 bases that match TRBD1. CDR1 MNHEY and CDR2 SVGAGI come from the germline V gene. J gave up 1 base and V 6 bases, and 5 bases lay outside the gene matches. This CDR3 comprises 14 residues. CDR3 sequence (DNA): TGTGCCAGCAGCACGGGACAGCCGAACACTGAAGCTTTCTTT. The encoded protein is CASSTGQPNTEAFF.

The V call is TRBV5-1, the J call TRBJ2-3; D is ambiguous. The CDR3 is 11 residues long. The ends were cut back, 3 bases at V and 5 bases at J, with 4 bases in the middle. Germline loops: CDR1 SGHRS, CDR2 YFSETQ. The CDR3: CASSSEDTQYF. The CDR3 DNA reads TGCGCCAGCAGCTCAGAAGATACGCAGTATTTT.

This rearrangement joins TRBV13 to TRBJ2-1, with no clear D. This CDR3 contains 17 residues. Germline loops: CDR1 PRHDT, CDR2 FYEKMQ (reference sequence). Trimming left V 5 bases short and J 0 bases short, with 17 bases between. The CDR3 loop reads CASSDSPASSSYNEQFF. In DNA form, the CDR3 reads TGTGCCAGCAGCGATTCCCCGGCTTCTAGCTCCTACAATGAGCAGTTCTTC.

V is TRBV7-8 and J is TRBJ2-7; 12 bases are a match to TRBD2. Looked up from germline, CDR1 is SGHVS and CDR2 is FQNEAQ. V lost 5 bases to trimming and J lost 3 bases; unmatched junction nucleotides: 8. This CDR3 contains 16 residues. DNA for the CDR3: TGTGCCAGCAGCCAACAGACTAGCGGGAGCAACTACGAGCAGTACTTC. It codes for CASSQQTSGSNYEQYF.

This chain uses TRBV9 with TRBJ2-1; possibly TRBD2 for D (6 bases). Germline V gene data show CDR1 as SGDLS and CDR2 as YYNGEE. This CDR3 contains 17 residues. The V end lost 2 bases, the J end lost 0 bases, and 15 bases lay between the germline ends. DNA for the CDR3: TGTGCCAGCAGCGTCGAACCGGGACTCAGCTCCTACAATGAGCAGTTCTTC. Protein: CASSVEPGLSSYNEQFF. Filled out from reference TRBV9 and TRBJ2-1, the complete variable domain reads DSGVTQTPKHLITATGQRVTLRCSPRSGDLSVYWYQQSLDQGLQFLIQYYNGEERAKGNILERFSAQQFPDLHSELNLSSLELGDSALYFCASSVEPGLSSYNEQFFGPGTRLTVL.

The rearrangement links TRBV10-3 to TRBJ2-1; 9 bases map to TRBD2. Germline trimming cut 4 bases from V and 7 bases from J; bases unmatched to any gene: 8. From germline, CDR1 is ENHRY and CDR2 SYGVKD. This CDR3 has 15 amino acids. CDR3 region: CAISGRLAAMNEQFF. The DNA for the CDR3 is TGTGCCATCAGTGGGCGACTAGCGGCCATGAATGAGCAGTTCTTC.

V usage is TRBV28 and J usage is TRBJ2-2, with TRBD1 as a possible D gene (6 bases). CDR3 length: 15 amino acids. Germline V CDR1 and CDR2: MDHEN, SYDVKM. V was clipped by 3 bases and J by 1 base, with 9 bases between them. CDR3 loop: CASSFGTLNTGELFF. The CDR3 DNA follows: TGTGCCAGCAGTTTCGGGACATTGAACACCGGGGAGCTGTTTTTT.